This T cell receptor (beta chain) was obtained from a study of CD8 T cells in ankylosing spondylitis. About this clonotype: Its antigen is currently unknown.

By quantitative 5'-RACE with molecular barcodes, the TCR beta libraries were made. TCRdb reanalysed the 5' RACE reads using MiXCR and keeps one entry per CDR3 protein. The data contain 700,000 or so distinct CDR3 sequences, around a fifth of them seen just once; the ten biggest clones take up approximately 18%. Overall study results and limits: Clones tied to disease were said to be significantly enriched in matched ankylosing spondylitis synovial fluid. Characteristic, it appeared, of ankylosing spondylitis blood was a TCR beta motif of eight or nine highly homologous variants.

What was sequenced was blood, either unsorted or a sorted T cell fraction (not recorded which). This receptor was identified in a male donor with ankylosing spondylitis.

The DNA for the CDR3 is TGTGCCAGCAGTTACGGGGGACTAGCGGAGATCACAGATACGCAGTATTTT. Protein: CASSYGGLAEITDTQYF. V gene TRBV6-2 or TRBV6-3 combines with J gene TRBJ2-3; 11 bases agree with TRBD2. From germline, CDR1 is MNHEY and CDR2 SVGEGT. The ends lost 2 bases at V and 2 bases at J; junction bases unmatched: 6. This CDR3 has 17 residues.